A single T cell receptor (beta chain) is shown here with its context. This clonotype was seen repeatedly, ten times or more. This clone's antigen is unknown. Base qualities are not recorded, but no much larger clone differs from it by a single base. The treatment or condition label, as the study defines it: allogeneic hematopoietic cell transplantation with graft depleted of TCRalphabeta T cells and CD19 B cells. Transplant recipients were children who received TCRalphabeta/CD19-depleted allogeneic hematopoietic cell grafts. This specimen comes from a study of T-cell reconstitution after alpha-beta-depleted transplantation in children (dated by TCRdb to 2016 to 2017). About the investigation overall: T-cell immune reconstitution after TCRalphabeta/CD19-depleted allogeneic hematopoietic cell transplantation in children was quantitatively tracked in the study by means of TCR repertoire profiling.

The cysteine opens and the phenylalanine closes a CDR3 of 16 amino acids. Just the 48-base CDR3 DNA is kept, in frame starting at base 1. At the junction V is shortened by 4 bases and J by 2 bases; bases outside the gene matches: 11. Receptors were amplified or captured by PCR. TCRdb records Illumina HiSeq 2500 as the sequencer. TCR libraries were prepared with molecular barcoding, using unique molecular identifiers to normalize TCRbeta repertoire quantification. TCRdb applied fastp at Q25 and MiXCR to the public reads, then kept only in-frame beta chains. Rows with a matching CDR3 protein are joined into one entry that keeps the most common DNA and genes. In this sample the table shows 500,000 to 650,000 distinct CDR3 sequences, 11% of which occur a single time. The ten largest clones take up about 14% of the sample. Study-wide findings and limitations: Over subsequent months, a decline in hyperexpanded clone frequencies was noted, and after one year, T-cell counts and TCRbeta diversity were mostly ascribed to newly produced T cells. In some patients, the high TCRbeta diversity seen at day 60 was put down to recipient T cells and intrathymic progenitors that had survived conditioning. The apparently early recovery of alphabetaT-cell counts about two months after transplant reportedly depended on only several hundred rapidly expanded clones that came from non-depleted graft cells.

Recombination connected TRBV12-3 or TRBV12-4 to TRBJ2-7; 7 bases in between match TRBD2. Specimen: PBMCs, mostly from graft donor cells, collected 180 days after TCRalphabeta/CD19-depleted stem cell transplant. This TCR was recovered from a female patient aged 2-9 years who had a stem cell transplant for aplastic anemia, so the T cells may come from the graft donor. The nucleotide sequence is TGTGCCAGCAGTTCCTACCACCAGCGGGGAACCTACGAGCAGTACTTC. Protein translation: CASSSYHQRGTYEQYF.